This T cell receptor (beta chain) was captured by sequencing in a study of OX40 agonist ivuxolimab in advanced cancers. Study context: Enrollees could have had prior anti-PD-1, anti-PD-L1 or anti-CTLA-4 therapy, which more than 30% had received.

CDR3 length: 15 residues. CDR1 MGHDK and CDR2 SYGVNS come from the germline V gene. Only in-frame clones appear in the TCRdb table, and some are missing; sequencing was by immunoSEQ multiplex PCR. This table holds about 70,000 clones, 65% to 85% found once. The source material was CD4+ or CD8+ T cells sorted from blood, sampled in a trial of the OX40 agonist ivuxolimab. The receptor's source is an adult with an advanced solid tumor such as melanoma, head and neck, liver or kidney cancer. The chain is built from TRBV25-1 and TRBJ1-2; D unresolved. The CDR3 nucleotides are TGTGCGACGGAAAAGATCGGGCCGAAGGACTATGGCTACACCTTC. Translation: CATEKIGPKDYGYTF.